This T cell receptor beta chain was sequenced in a study of blood T cell repertoires in COVID-19. Across the whole study: The origin of the acute and convalescent COVID-19 samples was the United States, Italy and Spain. Sources were T cells, B-cell-depleted T cells, or PBMCs; the material itself was cDNA or gDNA.

The count of this clone is one. Germline V gene sequence: CDR1 SQVTM, CDR2 ANQGSEA. After removal of 6 bases from V and 9 bases from J, the junction contained 6 bases not matched to a gene. The CDR3 is 14 amino acids. Authors' processing steps: For nucleated cells, counts were estimated from reference gene primer amplification. Profiling relied on immunoSEQ multiplex PCR, and the TCRdb table lists in-frame clones only, not all of them. D and trimming come from the DNA, and the V and J calls and clone size come from that table. The sample has around 140,000 clones, about 89% seen once. This rearrangement joins TRBV29-1 to TRBJ2-1; the match to TRBD2 covers 15 bases. Sequences were obtained from peripheral blood. This sequence originates from a man aged 45 to 65 with active COVID-19. The DNA of the CDR3 is TGCAGCGTAGGGACTAGCGGGGGGTCGGGTGAGCAGTTCTTC. It yields the protein CSVGTSGGSGEQFF.